The 15 T cell receptor beta chains presented below share a single source sample, sequenced in a study of T cell repertoires in cytomegalovirus infection. MiXCR was run by TCRdb on the reads, yielding one entry per CDR3 protein. The sample carries some 230,000 distinct CDR3 sequences, 22% recorded once. The sample comprised CD8+ T cells from PBMCs. The receptors were sampled from a human donor in good health (CMV status not recorded). Some clones in this sample may be carry-over from other donors' samples.

This clonotype was recorded only once. A much larger clone is a single base away; this may be a read error. Likely a read error: the CDR3 ends without its conserved phenylalanine or tryptophan. J is TRBJ2-7 and V is TRBV7-9; no firm D call. From germline, CDR1 is SEHNR and CDR2 FQNEAQ (reference sequence). This CDR3 comprises 12 residues. V dropped 6 bases and J dropped 7 bases, with 13 bases sitting between them. The CDR3 nucleotides read TGTGCCAGCAGTTACGCTTTGCGGGAGCAGTACTCC. Protein product: CASSYALREQYS.

This clonotype was picked up a small number of times. The chain recombines TRBV29-1 with TRBJ2-5, with a tentative D call TRBD2 (5 bases). Trimming left V 7 bases short and J 5 bases short, with 8 bases between. Germline V CDR1 and CDR2: SQVTM, ANQGSEA. This CDR3 spans 10 amino acids. CDR3 sequence: CSAGDETQYF. For the CDR3, the DNA is TGCAGCGCCGGGGATGAGACCCAGTACTTC.

This chain connects TRBV28 to TRBJ2-5; weak D call: TRBD2 (6 bases). This CDR3 is built from 16 residues. Germline V gene sequence: CDR1 MDHEN, CDR2 SYDVKM. Between the trimmed V and J ends, which lost 5 bases and 4 bases, there was a span of 20 bases. CDR3 bases: TGTGCCAGCAGTCCTAGCGAAATCGGGGGTTCAGAGACCCAGTACTTC. This gives the protein CASSPSEIGGSETQYF.

For the CDR3, the DNA is TGTGCCAGCAGTTTGCCGGGACGGGAATGTGAGACCCAGTACTTC. It specifies CASSLPGRECETQYF. The chain joins TRBV7-4 to TRBJ2-5; D may correspond to TRBD1 or TRBD2 (5 bases each). V was clipped by 6 bases and J by 5 bases, with 19 bases between them. This CDR3 is 15 amino acids long. CDR1 is SGHVT and CDR2 is SQSDAQ in the germline V gene.

Comment on this clonotype: This may be a read error: a much more frequent sequence differs by one nucleotide. The chain carries TRBV7-2 and TRBJ2-7, with 9 bases identical to TRBD2. The length of the CDR3 is 15 residues. Germline lookup yields CDR1 SGHTA and CDR2 FQGNSA. CDR3 DNA sequence: TGTGCCAGCTGCTTAGGGGCGGGGGGGCTGAACGAGCAGTACTTC. Protein sequence: CASCLGAGGLNEQYF.

Ten or more counts support this clonotype. The genes are TRBV5-5 and TRBJ2-1; 13 positions agree with TRBD2. Trimming removed 4 bases from V and 4 bases from J; junction bases left unmatched: 2. This CDR3 is 15 amino acids long. Looked up from germline, CDR1 is SGHKS and CDR2 is YYEKEE (reference sequence). CDR3 sequence: CASSPGLAGYNEQFF. CDR3 nucleotides: TGTGCCAGCAGCCCGGGACTAGCGGGATACAATGAGCAGTTCTTC.

The rearrangement uses TRBV5-1 and TRBJ1-2, with D tentatively TRBD1 (6 bases). This CDR3 region has 13 residues. Trimming left V 6 bases short and J 4 bases short, with 13 bases between. Germline-derived CDR1 and CDR2 are SGHRS and YFSETQ. CDR3 in DNA: TGCGCCAGCACCTCGGACAGTGTCTATGGCTACACCTTC. This codes for CASTSDSVYGYTF.

The table lists this clonotype with a few counts. V is TRBV12-3 or TRBV12-4 and J is TRBJ2-7; D gene ambiguous. V was cut by 1 base and J by 6 bases, with 10 bases left in between. The CDR3 consists of 13 residues. The CDR3 coding sequence is TGTGCCAGCAGTTTAGATCCAGTTCTCGAGCAGTACTTC. This gives the protein CASSLDPVLEQYF.

V gene TRBV5-6 combines with J gene TRBJ2-7; a possible D gene is TRBD1 (6 bases). This CDR3 region has 15 residues. Germline CDR1 and CDR2: SGHDT and YYEEEE. Trimming cost V 0 bases and J 1 base, with 11 bases left between them. The CDR3, as DNA: TGTGCCAGCAGCTTGGAGGGACACTTATCCTACGAGCAGTACTTC. Translated: CASSLEGHLSYEQYF.

This clonotype appeared once. This may be a read error: a much more frequent sequence differs by one nucleotide. This chain links TRBV6-1 with TRBJ1-5, with 10 bases that match TRBD1. From germline, CDR1 is MNHNS and CDR2 SASEGT. The CDR3 runs 18 residues. The CDR3 DNA reads as TGTGCCAGCAGTCCCGCGAAGACAGGGGGCCTGGGCAATCAGTCCCAGCATTTT. Its translation: CASSPAKTGGLGNQSQHF.

The chain is built from TRBV4-1 and TRBJ1-1; D may be TRBD1 (5 bases). V was clipped by 0 bases and J by 4 bases, with 12 bases between them. The CDR3 loop spans 15 amino acids. CDR1 is MGHRA and CDR2 is YSYEKL in the germline V gene. The CDR3 nucleotides are TGCGCCAGCAGCCAAGATCTTCAGGGCGGCACTGAAGCTTTCTTT. Residues: CASSQDLQGGTEAFF.

This clonotype was seen at least ten times. The V and J genes are TRBV7-2 and TRBJ2-5; possibly TRBD2 for D (6 bases). CDR3 length: 15 amino acids. Deletions cut 5 bases from V and 2 bases from J, with 15 bases between. The germline gives CDR1 SGHTA, CDR2 FQGNSA. The DNA for the CDR3 is TGTGCCAGCAGCCACCGCGGAGGGCTGCAAGAGACCCAGTACTTC. Translated, it gives CASSHRGGLQETQYF.

J is TRBJ2-7 and V is TRBV29-1, with 7 bases that match TRBD1. Germline trimming cut 4 bases from V and 6 bases from J; bases unmatched to any gene: 6. Germline V gives CDR1 SQVTM, CDR2 ANQGSEA. The CDR3 extends over 12 amino acids. DNA of the CDR3: TGCAGCGTTGCGGGACAGTCGGGCGAGCAGTACTTC. Its protein product is CSVAGQSGEQYF.

The CDR3 DNA follows: TGTGCCAGCAGCCAAGGAGTTCTCTTTGACATTCAGTACTTC. Protein: CASSQGVLFDIQYF. The rearrangement joins TRBV14 to TRBJ2-4; D not resolved. CDR3 length: 14 amino acids. Trimming removed 1 base at V and 8 bases at J, with 12 bases between. The germline V gene encodes CDR1 SGHDN and CDR2 FVKESK.

This clonotype came up once. The rearrangement links TRBV5-1 to TRBJ1-1, with D unclear. V shed 0 bases and J shed 3 bases, with 6 bases lying between them. The germline V gene encodes CDR1 SGHRS and CDR2 YFSETQ. The length of the CDR3 is 13 residues. The CDR3 DNA reads as TGCGCCAGCAGCTTGGCCGGACACACTGAAGCTTTCTTT. Amino acids: CASSLAGHTEAFF.